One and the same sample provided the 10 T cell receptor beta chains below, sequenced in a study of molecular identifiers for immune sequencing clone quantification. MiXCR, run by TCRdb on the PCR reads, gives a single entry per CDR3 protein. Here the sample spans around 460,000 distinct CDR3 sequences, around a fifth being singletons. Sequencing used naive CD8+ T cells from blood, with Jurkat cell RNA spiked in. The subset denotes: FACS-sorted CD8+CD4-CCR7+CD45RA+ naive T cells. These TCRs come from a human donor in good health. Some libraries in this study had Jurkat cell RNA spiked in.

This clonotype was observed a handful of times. CDR3 sequence reads: CASSMDGGATEKLFF. Here the CDR3 DNA reads TGTGCCAGTAGCATGGACGGGGGGGCGACGGAAAAACTGTTTTTT. The chain recombines TRBV19 with TRBJ1-4; maybe TRBD1 (6 bases). The germline gives CDR1 LNHDA, CDR2 SQIVND (reference sequence). This CDR3 comprises 15 residues. V was shortened by 6 bases and J by 8 bases, with 19 bases between the two germline ends.

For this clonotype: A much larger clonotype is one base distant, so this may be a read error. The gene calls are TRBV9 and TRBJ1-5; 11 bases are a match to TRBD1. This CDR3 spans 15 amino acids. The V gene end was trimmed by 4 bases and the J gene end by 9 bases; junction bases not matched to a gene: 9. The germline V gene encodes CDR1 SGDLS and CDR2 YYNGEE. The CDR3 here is CASSPGQGAYRPQHF. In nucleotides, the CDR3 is TGTGCCAGCAGCCCCGGACAGGGGGCGTATCGGCCCCAGCATTTT.

CDR3 region: CANNFSGGWVRQFF. The CDR3 nucleotides are TGTGCTAACAACTTTTCAGGGGGATGGGTTCGGCAGTTCTTC. The chain couples TRBV24-1 to TRBJ2-1; TRBD1 matches 7 bases. From germline, CDR1 is KGHDR and CDR2 SFDVKD. This CDR3 comprises 14 residues.

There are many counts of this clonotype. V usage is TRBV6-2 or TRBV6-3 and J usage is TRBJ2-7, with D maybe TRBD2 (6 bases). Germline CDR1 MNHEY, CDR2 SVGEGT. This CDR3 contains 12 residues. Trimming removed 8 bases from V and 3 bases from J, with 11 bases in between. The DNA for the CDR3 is TGTGCCAGCTCGGTCGGGAGCTACGAGCAGTACTTC. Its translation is CASSVGSYEQYF.

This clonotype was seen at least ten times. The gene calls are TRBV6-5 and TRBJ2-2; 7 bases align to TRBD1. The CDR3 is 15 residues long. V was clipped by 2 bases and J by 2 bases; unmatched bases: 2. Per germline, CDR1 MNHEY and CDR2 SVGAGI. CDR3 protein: CASSYGTANTGELFF. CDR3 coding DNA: TGTGCCAGCAGTTACGGGACAGCAAACACCGGGGAGCTGTTTTTT.

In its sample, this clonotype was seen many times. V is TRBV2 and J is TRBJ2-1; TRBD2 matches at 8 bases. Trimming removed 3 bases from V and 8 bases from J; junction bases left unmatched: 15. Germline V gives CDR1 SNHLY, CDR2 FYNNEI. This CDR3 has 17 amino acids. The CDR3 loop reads CASSDLGLAGTGYEQFF. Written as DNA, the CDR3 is TGTGCCAGCAGTGATCTGGGGCTAGCGGGTACGGGGTATGAGCAGTTCTTC.

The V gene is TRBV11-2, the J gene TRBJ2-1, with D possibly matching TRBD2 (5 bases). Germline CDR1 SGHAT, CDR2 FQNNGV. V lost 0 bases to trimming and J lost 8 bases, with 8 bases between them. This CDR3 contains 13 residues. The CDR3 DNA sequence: TGTGCCAGCAGCTTAGAACTAGACTATGAGCAGTTCTTC. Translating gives CASSLELDYEQFF. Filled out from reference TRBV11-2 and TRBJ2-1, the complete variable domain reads EAGVAQSPRYKIIEKRQSVAFWCNPISGHATLYWYQQILGQGPKLLIQFQNNGVVDDSQLPKDRFSAERLKGVDSTLKIQPAKLEDSAVYLCASSLELDYEQFFGPGTRLTVL.

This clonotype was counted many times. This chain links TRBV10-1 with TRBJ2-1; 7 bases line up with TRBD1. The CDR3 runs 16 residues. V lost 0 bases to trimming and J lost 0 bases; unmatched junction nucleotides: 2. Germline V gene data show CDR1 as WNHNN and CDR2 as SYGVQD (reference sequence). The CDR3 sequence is CASSESAGGSYNEQFF. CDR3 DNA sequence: TGCGCCAGCAGTGAGTCGGCAGGGGGCTCCTACAATGAGCAGTTCTTC.

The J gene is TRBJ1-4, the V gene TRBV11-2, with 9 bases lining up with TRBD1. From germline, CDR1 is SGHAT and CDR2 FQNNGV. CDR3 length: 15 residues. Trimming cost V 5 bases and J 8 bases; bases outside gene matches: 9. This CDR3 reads CASSPGTGFDEKLFF. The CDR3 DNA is TGTGCCAGCAGCCCAGGGACAGGGTTTGACGAAAAACTGTTTTTT.

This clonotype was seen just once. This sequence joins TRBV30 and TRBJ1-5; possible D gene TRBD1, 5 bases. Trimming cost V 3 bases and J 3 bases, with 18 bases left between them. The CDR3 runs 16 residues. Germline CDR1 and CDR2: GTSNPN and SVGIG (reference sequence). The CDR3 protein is CAWRPLGGDFNQPQHF. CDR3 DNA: TGTGCCTGGAGGCCATTGGGGGGGGATTTCAATCAGCCCCAGCATTTT.